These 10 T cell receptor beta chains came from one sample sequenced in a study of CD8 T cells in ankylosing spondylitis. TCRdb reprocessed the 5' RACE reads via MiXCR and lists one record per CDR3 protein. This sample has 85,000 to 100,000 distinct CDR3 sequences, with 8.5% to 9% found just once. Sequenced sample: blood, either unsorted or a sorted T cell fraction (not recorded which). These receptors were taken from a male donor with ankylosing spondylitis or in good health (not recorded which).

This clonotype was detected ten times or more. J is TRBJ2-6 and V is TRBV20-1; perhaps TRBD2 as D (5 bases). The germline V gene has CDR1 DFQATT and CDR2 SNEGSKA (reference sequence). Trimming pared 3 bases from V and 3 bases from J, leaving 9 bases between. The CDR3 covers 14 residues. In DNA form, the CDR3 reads TGCAGTGCTAGCACTAGACTTGGGGCCAACGTCCTGACTTTC. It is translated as CSASTRLGANVLTF.

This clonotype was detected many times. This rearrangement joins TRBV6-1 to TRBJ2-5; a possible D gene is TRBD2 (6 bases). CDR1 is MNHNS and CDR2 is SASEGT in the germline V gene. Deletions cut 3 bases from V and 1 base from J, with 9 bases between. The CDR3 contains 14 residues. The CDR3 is CASSDWRVQETQYF. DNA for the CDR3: TGTGCCAGCAGTGATTGGAGGGTCCAAGAGACCCAGTACTTC.

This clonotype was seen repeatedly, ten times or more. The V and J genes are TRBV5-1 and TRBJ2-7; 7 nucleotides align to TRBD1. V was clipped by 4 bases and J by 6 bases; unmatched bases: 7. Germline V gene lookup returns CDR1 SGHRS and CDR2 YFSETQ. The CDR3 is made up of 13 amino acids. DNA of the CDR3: TGCGCCAGCAGCCAGGGACAGCTGAGCGAGCAGTACTTC. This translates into CASSQGQLSEQYF.

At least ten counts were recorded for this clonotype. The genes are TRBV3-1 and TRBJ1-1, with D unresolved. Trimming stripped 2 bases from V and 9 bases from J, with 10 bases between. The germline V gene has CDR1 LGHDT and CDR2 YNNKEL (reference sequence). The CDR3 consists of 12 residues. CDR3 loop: CASSQLERKAFF. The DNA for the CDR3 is TGTGCCAGCAGCCAACTCGAGAGGAAAGCTTTCTTT.

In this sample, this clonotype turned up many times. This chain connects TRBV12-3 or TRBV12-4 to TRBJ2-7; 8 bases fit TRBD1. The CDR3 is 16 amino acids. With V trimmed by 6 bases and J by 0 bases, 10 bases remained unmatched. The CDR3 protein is CASSRETGASSYEQYF. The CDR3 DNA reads TGTGCCAGCAGCAGAGAGACAGGGGCCAGCTCCTACGAGCAGTACTTC.

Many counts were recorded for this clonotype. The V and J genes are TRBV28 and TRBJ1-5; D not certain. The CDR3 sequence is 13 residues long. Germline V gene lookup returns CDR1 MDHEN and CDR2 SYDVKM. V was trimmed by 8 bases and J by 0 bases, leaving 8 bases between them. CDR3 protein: CASQVLSNQPQHF. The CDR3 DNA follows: TGTGCCAGCCAAGTGCTTAGCAATCAGCCCCAGCATTTT.

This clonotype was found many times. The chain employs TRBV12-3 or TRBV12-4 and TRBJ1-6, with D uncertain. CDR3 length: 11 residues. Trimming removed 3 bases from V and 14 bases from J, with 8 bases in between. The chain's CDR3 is CASSFAGTLHF. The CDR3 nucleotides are TGTGCCAGCAGTTTTGCGGGCACCCTCCACTTT.

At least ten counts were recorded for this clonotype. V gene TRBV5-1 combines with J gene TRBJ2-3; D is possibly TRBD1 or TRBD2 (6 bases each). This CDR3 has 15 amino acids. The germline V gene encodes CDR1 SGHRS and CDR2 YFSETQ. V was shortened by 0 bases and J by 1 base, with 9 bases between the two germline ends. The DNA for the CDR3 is TGCGCCAGCAGCTTGGAGGGGGGACGCACAGATACGCAGTATTTT. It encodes CASSLEGGRTDTQYF. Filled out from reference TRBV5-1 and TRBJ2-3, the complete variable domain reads KAGVTQTPRYLIKTRGQQVTLSCSPISGHRSVSWYQQTPGQGLQFLFEYFSETQRNKGNFPGRFSGRQFSNSRSEMNVSTLELGDSALYLCASSLEGGRTDTQYFGPGTRLTVL.

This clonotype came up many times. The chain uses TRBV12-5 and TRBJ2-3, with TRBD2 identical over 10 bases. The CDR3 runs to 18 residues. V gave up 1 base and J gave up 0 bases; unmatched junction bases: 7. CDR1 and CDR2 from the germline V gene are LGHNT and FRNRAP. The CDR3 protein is CASGLAIGTSASTDTQYF. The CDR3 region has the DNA TGTGCTAGTGGTTTGGCAATCGGGACTAGCGCTAGCACAGATACGCAGTATTTT.

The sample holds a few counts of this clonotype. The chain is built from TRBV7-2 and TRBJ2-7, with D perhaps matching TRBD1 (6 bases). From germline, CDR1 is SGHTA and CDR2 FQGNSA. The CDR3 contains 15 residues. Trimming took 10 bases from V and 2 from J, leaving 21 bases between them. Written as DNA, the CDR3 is TGTGCCACCCAACGGGACCTAACAGGGACCTACGAGCAGTACTTC. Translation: CATQRDLTGTYEQYF.